The T cell receptor beta chain described here comes from a study of T-cell reconstitution after alpha-beta-depleted transplantation in children. This CDR3 is 14 amino acids long. Trimming cost V 5 bases and J 2 bases, with 11 bases left between them. By share, this clonotype ranks as large. What it binds is not known. Study observations and caveats: A year had passed since transplant, and T-cell counts and diversity by then came mostly from newly produced T cells. Surviving thymic progenitors and recipient T cells were the source of high TCRbeta diversity at day 60 in some patients. Reports say that about two months after transplant, the alpha-beta T cells came out of several hundred graft clones that had expanded.

TCRbeta library construction was performed incorporating unique molecular identifiers. TCRdb used MiXCR to reprocess the PCR reads, holding one entry per CDR3 protein. The data hold roughly 5,100 distinct CDR3 sequences, with approximately 27% observed a single time. The source is a male patient between 2 and 10 years old who had a stem cell transplant for acute lymphoblastic leukemia, so the T cells may come from the graft donor. The chain carries TRBV12-3 or TRBV12-4 and TRBJ2-3, with D maybe TRBD2 (6 bases). The sample here was PBMCs, mostly from graft donor cells, taken 60 days after TCRalphabeta/CD19-depleted stem cell transplant. The CDR3 reads CASSPGTHTDTQYF. In nucleotides, the CDR3 is TGTGCCAGCAGTCCCGGGACTCACACAGATACGCAGTATTTT.